This T cell receptor (beta chain) was identified in a study of shared clonotypes between healthy human individuals. Findings and limits, study-wide: In contrast to clonotypes shared by all four donors, non-shared clonotypes had lower generation probabilities. Across several donors, naive CD4 shared 4.5% to 6%, naive CD8 under 4%, memory CD4 2.3%, memory CD8 about 0.38%. In having few donors, the study represented limited genetic and exposure-history diversity.

On this clone itself: The antigen is not known.

Libraries were prepared by immunoSEQ multiplex PCR; TCRdb keeps only in-frame clonotypes and omits some of them. The sample gives hundreds of thousands of clones, about two thirds of which show up once; about 1.7% is in the top ten. Germline loops: CDR1 MNHEY, CDR2 SVGAGI. This CDR3 contains 14 residues. V was clipped by 2 bases and J by 3 bases, with 7 bases between them. Everyone who donated was a Caucasian adult who lived in Nashville, Tennessee. The origin of this receptor is a woman aged 30 to 39 in good health. The chain employs TRBV6-5 and TRBJ2-2, with D unresolved. Sequencing input: memory CD4+ T cells sorted from blood. Documented subset: CD45RA-negative fraction. The CDR3 region has the DNA TGTGCCAGCAGTTACACATTATACACCGGGGAGCTGTTTTTT. Translation: CASSYTLYTGELFF.